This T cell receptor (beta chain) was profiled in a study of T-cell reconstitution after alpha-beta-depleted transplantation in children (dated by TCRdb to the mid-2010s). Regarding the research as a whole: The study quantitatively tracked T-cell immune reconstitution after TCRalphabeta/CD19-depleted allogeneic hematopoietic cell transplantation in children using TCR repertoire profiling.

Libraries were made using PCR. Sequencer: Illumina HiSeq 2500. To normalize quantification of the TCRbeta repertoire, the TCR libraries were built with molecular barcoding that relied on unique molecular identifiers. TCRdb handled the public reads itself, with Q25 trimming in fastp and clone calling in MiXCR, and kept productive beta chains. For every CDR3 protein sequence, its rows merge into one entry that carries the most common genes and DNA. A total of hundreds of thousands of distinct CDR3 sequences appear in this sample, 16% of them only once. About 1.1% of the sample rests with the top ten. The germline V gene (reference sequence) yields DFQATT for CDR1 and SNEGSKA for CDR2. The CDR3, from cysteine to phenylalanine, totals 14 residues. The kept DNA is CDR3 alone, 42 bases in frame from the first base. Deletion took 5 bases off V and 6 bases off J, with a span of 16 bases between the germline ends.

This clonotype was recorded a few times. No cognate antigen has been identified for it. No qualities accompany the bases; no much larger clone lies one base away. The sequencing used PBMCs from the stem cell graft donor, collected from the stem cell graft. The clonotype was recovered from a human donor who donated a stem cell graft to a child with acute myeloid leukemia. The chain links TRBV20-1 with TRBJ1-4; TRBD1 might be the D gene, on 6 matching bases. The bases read TGCAGTGCTGCTTCGACAGGTTCTTATGAAAAACTGTTTTTT. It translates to CSAASTGSYEKLFF.